These 3 T cell receptor beta chains originate from one sample sequenced in a study of T-cell memory formation after mild COVID-19. Via MiXCR, TCRdb re-called the 5' RACE reads, giving one row per CDR3 protein. This sample has some 57,000 distinct CDR3 sequences, with 10% to 15% found just once. Sample: PBMCs or a T cell subset sorted from them (not recorded which). The receptors were sampled from a man aged 18 to 29 who had mild COVID-19 (a few samples of this study predate the infection). Cell type and time point are not known.

This clonotype has more than one count but fewer than ten. The chain employs TRBV20-1 and TRBJ2-2; D uncertain. The germline CDR1 and CDR2 sequences are DFQATT and SNEGSKA (reference sequence). The CDR3 consists of 14 residues. Trimming removed 0 bases at V and 3 bases at J, with 8 bases between. CDR3 residues: CSARDSGYTGELFF. In nucleotides, the CDR3 is TGCAGTGCTAGAGACTCCGGATACACCGGGGAGCTGTTTTTT.

This clonotype was counted between two and nine times. DNA for the CDR3: TGTGCCAGTAGTACCCCCGGGACAGGTTCCTACGAGCAGTACTTC. Protein: CASSTPGTGSYEQYF. The V and J genes are TRBV19 and TRBJ2-7, with TRBD1 matching 8 bases. Trimming cost V 4 bases and J 1 base; bases outside gene matches: 6. The germline CDR1 and CDR2 sequences are LNHDA and SQIVND (reference sequence). This CDR3 contains 15 residues.

This clonotype is judged medium-sized. CDR3 in amino acids: CASSSEGAGITSGANVLTF. CDR3 nucleotide sequence: TGTGCCAGCAGCTCAGAGGGGGCAGGGATCACTTCTGGGGCCAACGTCCTGACTTTC. This chain connects TRBV7-2 to TRBJ2-6; 7 nucleotides align to TRBD1. V lost 4 bases and J lost 1; bases outside the gene matches: 13. Germline assignment: CDR1 SGHTA and CDR2 FQGNSA. The CDR3 has 19 amino acids.